This T cell receptor (beta chain) was recorded in a study of T cell responses to AZD1222 COVID-19 vaccine (dated by TCRdb to about 2021). In the study overall: AZD1222 recipients whose second dose came at about 4 weeks and those whose second dose came at about 12 weeks were combined into one group, since spike-specific TCR depth and breadth did not differ between the two schedules. TCR sequencing was performed for some 250 trial participants, of whom about 200 were given two doses of AZD1222 and around 26 were given two doses of MenACWY control vaccine. Trial participants were enrolled by age into subgroups of 18-55, 56-69 and 70-plus years, and about 150, 27 and 61 TCR-sequenced participants, respectively, were included in these subgroups. Broader findings and caveats from the paper: Because no day 14 peak-response samples were available, the repertoires could be characterized only after the peak T cell response. CD4 TCRs associated with the vaccine covered the entire spike protein, and the dominant responses were in regions 160-218 and 743-854. A significant rise in spike-specific TCR breadth and depth was observed after two AZD1222 doses relative to day 0 and relative to MenACWY recipients. In the small 56-69-year group, the increase in depth fell short of significance, most likely because of low power. Conclusions about previously exposed vaccinees were limited because only five to seven AZD1222 recipients were SARS-CoV-2 seropositive at baseline. Reportedly, almost half of the unique spike-specific TCRs recognized epitopes lying outside the regions that are mutated in the B.1.351 and B.1.1.7 variants. Participants were mostly white British and included more females than males, and it was suggested by the authors that clonal diversity may have been underestimated.

Deletion took 6 bases off V and 7 bases off J, with a span of 15 bases between the germline ends. Taken from the germline V gene (reference sequence), the CDR1 and CDR2 loops are LNHDA and SQIVND. The CDR3 covers 14 residues, taking in both the cysteine and the phenylalanine. Only the CDR3 DNA stays, 42 bases, in frame from base 1. In the paper's terms, the time point label means: baseline before first vaccination. Vaccinee samples came from UK trials COV001 and COV002, including a single-blind randomized controlled phase 2/3 trial of AZD1222 (ChAdOx1 nCoV-19) in healthy adults. For TCRbeta chain sequencing, PBMC samples from trial participants were taken at day 0 and at day 28 after the second dose. Concerning this clone: This receptor's antigen is unknown. Qualities for individual bases were not recorded, and no much larger clone is one base off.

The CDR3 regions of human TCRbeta chains were analyzed by immunosequencing. Regarding the original processing steps: Repertoire TCRs were matched against a reference library of SARS-CoV-2-specific TCRs generated with the MIRA antigen-specificity platform. Breadth was defined as the fraction of unique TCRs that were SARS-CoV-2-associated. Depth was defined as the fraction of total T cells that were SARS-CoV-2-associated. Using the MIRA data, every spike-specific TCR was mapped to the spike region that the TCR reacted to and assigned to either a CD4 or a CD8 class. Log10-transformed breadth and depth values were compared by one-way ANOVA with Sidak's multiple comparisons tests. TCRdb limited this immuneACCESS table to in-frame rearrangements with V and J called. A share of clones is missing; checked studies link under half to unresolved V genes, and the rest is unexplained. That table is the source of V, J and clone size, and D and trimming were worked out from the DNA. A total of approximately 130,000 clones appear in this sample, roughly 85% of them only once. The ten most abundant clones make up about 8.5% of the sample.

The source material was peripheral blood, sampled on day 0 of AZD1222 vaccination. The origin of this receptor is an adult in good health. Recombination connected TRBV19 to TRBJ2-2; perhaps TRBD2 is the D gene, with 6 bases matching. The CDR3 protein sequence reads: CASRTSRNIGELFF. The DNA sequence is given as TGTGCCAGTAGAACTAGCCGGAATATCGGGGAGCTGTTTTTT.